One sample yielded the 27 T cell receptor beta chains listed below, sequenced in a study of blood T cell repertoires in COVID-19. The assay was immunoSEQ multiplex PCR, and TCRdb's table has in-frame clones only and misses some. In the table there are about 170,000 clones, approximately 87% of which are singletons. Input material: peripheral blood. These receptors all come from a woman in her sixties or seventies with COVID-19, enrolled during active disease.

The genes are TRBV6-6 and TRBJ1-1, with D tentatively TRBD1 (5 bases). Trimming took off 6 bases at V and 3 bases at J, with 14 bases between the two ends. CDR3 length: 14 amino acids. Per germline, CDR1 MNHNY and CDR2 SVGAGI (reference sequence). CDR3 region: CASSFRQLHTEAFF. Written as DNA, the CDR3 is TGTGCCAGCAGCTTTCGACAGCTACACACTGAAGCTTTCTTT.

This chain joins TRBV11-2 and TRBJ2-7; a possible D gene is TRBD2 (5 bases). V gave up 1 base and J gave up 4 bases, with 14 bases separating them. Germline CDR1 and CDR2: SGHAT and FQNNGV. This CDR3 is 15 amino acids long. The CDR3 DNA reads TGTGCCAGCAGCTTAGCGCTAGCCGTGGGTTACGAGCAGTACTTC. Translated, it gives CASSLALAVGYEQYF. The whole variable domain, filled in from reference TRBV11-2 and TRBJ2-7, reads EAGVAQSPRYKIIEKRQSVAFWCNPISGHATLYWYQQILGQGPKLLIQFQNNGVVDDSQLPKDRFSAERLKGVDSTLKIQPAKLEDSAVYLCASSLALAVGYEQYFGPGTRLTVT.

The chain carries TRBV4-3 and TRBJ2-1, with D perhaps matching TRBD1 (5 bases). Germline-derived CDR1 and CDR2 are LGHNA and YSLEER. With 5 bases removed from V and 0 bases from J, the gap between germline ends came to 11 bases. The CDR3 covers 15 residues. CDR3 residues: CASSETVFSYNEQFF. Here the CDR3 DNA reads TGCGCCAGCAGCGAGACAGTTTTCTCCTACAATGAGCAGTTCTTC.

The rearrangement uses TRBV19 and TRBJ1-1; a possible D gene is TRBD1 (5 bases). Germline values: CDR1 LNHDA, CDR2 SQIVND (reference sequence). CDR3 length: 14 amino acids. V lost 10 bases and J 1 base, leaving 16 bases between the germline ends. The CDR3 region has the DNA TGTGCCATCCCTCCGGGAGGGGAGAACACTGAAGCTTTCTTT. It encodes CAIPPGGENTEAFF.

V and J are TRBV5-1 and TRBJ2-1, with TRBD2 identical over 13 bases. V lost 5 bases to trimming and J lost 9 bases; unmatched junction nucleotides: 11. This CDR3 comprises 16 residues. Germline assignment: CDR1 SGHRS and CDR2 YFSETQ. The CDR3 DNA reads TGCGCCAGCAGTCAGTCCGGGACTAGCGGGATTAGTGAGCAGTTCTTC. Protein product: CASSQSGTSGISEQFF.

The chain links TRBV28 to TRBJ2-7; no clear D. The CDR3 spans 11 residues. Germline assignment: CDR1 MDHEN and CDR2 SYDVKM. Trimming shortened V by 4 bases and J by 7 bases, and 8 bases separated the two germline ends. The CDR3 loop reads CASSSLVEQYF. The CDR3 DNA reads as TGTGCCAGCAGTTCCCTTGTGGAGCAGTACTTC.

This clone came up once. This chain uses TRBV29-1 with TRBJ2-5; a possible D gene is TRBD2 (5 bases). Trimming took 4 bases from V and 5 from J, leaving 8 bases between them. The CDR3 length is 11 residues. Germline CDR1 reads SQVTM; CDR2 reads ANQGSEA. The CDR3 sequence: CSVGGYETQYF. The CDR3 DNA is TGCAGCGTTGGAGGGTATGAGACCCAGTACTTC.

CDR3 region: CASSSPGLSPGGDTQYF. Here the CDR3 DNA reads TGTGCCAGCAGCTCTCCGGGACTATCCCCCGGGGGTGATACGCAGTATTTT. The chain combines TRBV5-4 with TRBJ2-3, with 7 bases fitting TRBD2. This CDR3 is built from 17 residues. V lost 3 bases and J lost 6; bases outside the gene matches: 16. The germline gives CDR1 SGHNT, CDR2 YYREEE (reference sequence).

This clone is a singleton in its sample. The chain combines TRBV6-2 or TRBV6-3 with TRBJ1-5; 11 nucleotides align to TRBD1. J lost 5 bases, V lost 6 bases, and 12 bases had no gene match. The CDR3 extends over 17 amino acids. Germline values: CDR1 MNHEY, CDR2 SVGEGT. The CDR3: CASSRERTGGWDQPQHF. The CDR3 coding sequence is TGTGCCAGCAGCCGCGAGAGGACAGGGGGCTGGGATCAGCCCCAGCATTTT.

The rearrangement uses TRBV27 and TRBJ2-7, with D hard to call. Trimming left V 8 bases short and J 6 bases short, with 17 bases between. The CDR3 length is 13 residues. The V gene's germline CDR1 is MNHEY and CDR2 SMNVEV (reference sequence). The chain's CDR3 is CASYSFPPTEQYF. The CDR3 DNA is TGTGCCAGCTACAGTTTCCCCCCGACCGAGCAGTACTTC.

The chain uses TRBV19 and TRBJ1-2, with D perhaps matching TRBD1 (5 bases). CDR1 is LNHDA and CDR2 is SQIVND in the germline V gene (reference sequence). Trimming removed 0 bases from V and 6 bases from J, with 20 bases in between. The CDR3 totals 17 residues. The DNA for the CDR3 is TGTGCCAGTAGTATAGATCGGAACAGGATCTCTCTCCATGGCTACACCTTC. This gives the protein CASSIDRNRISLHGYTF. The full variable domain, in which reference TRBV19 and TRBJ1-2 provide the parts outside the CDR3, is DGGITQSPKYLFRKEGQNVTLSCEQNLNHDAMYWYRQDPGQGLRLIYYSQIVNDFQKGDIAEGYSVSREKKESFPLTVTSAQKNPTAFYLCASSIDRNRISLHGYTFGSGTRLTVV.

This chain connects TRBV9 to TRBJ2-7, with 12 bases lining up with TRBD1. The germline V gene encodes CDR1 SGDLS and CDR2 YYNGEE. The length of the CDR3 is 16 residues. Trimming took 2 bases from V and 4 from J; bases not matched to a gene: 7. The chain's CDR3 is CASSVAGTGGRYEQYF. Written as DNA, the CDR3 is TGTGCCAGCAGCGTGGCCGGGACAGGGGGCAGGTACGAGCAGTACTTC.

A single count supports this clone. The chain couples TRBV7-3 to TRBJ1-2; TRBD1 agrees at 12 bases. After removal of 1 base from V and 7 bases from J, the junction contained 4 bases not matched to a gene. Germline V CDR1 and CDR2: SGHTA, FQGTGA. The CDR3 spans 15 residues. The CDR3 bases are TGTGCCAGCAGCTTAAATGGGACAGGGGGCTTTGGCTACACCTTC. This codes for CASSLNGTGGFGYTF.

The rearrangement joins TRBV5-1 to TRBJ2-7; tentatively, D is TRBD1 (5 bases). V gave up 0 bases and J gave up 5 bases, with 15 bases separating them. Per the germline V gene, CDR1 is SGHRS and CDR2 is YFSETQ. The CDR3 runs to 15 residues. The chain's CDR3 is CASSLGREFENEQYF. The CDR3 nucleotides read TGCGCCAGCAGCTTGGGCAGGGAATTCGAAAACGAGCAGTACTTC.

CDR3 protein: CATHTLAGALGEQYF. In DNA, the CDR3 is TGTGCCACCCATACCCTAGCGGGTGCCTTAGGAGAGCAGTACTTC. The chain recombines TRBV6-5 with TRBJ2-7; 8 bases align to TRBD2. Germline V gives CDR1 MNHEY, CDR2 SVGAGI. The V gene end was trimmed by 10 bases and the J gene end by 7 bases; junction bases not matched to a gene: 18. This CDR3 is built from 15 residues.

The chain is built from TRBV25-1 and TRBJ1-2; no definite D call. From germline, CDR1 is MGHDK and CDR2 SYGVNS. V was shortened by 2 bases and J by 8 bases, with 18 bases between the two germline ends. The CDR3 extends over 15 amino acids. The CDR3: CASSEPGSTLKGYTF. The DNA of the CDR3 is TGTGCCAGCAGTGAACCGGGATCCACCTTGAAGGGCTACACCTTC.

The chain couples TRBV29-1 to TRBJ2-7; 7 bases are shared with TRBD1. CDR1 SQVTM and CDR2 ANQGSEA come from the germline V gene. The CDR3 length is 12 residues. The ends lost 5 bases at V and 6 bases at J; junction bases unmatched: 7. The chain's CDR3 is CSVRGQDVEQYF. DNA for the CDR3: TGCAGCGTTCGCGGACAGGACGTCGAGCAGTACTTC.

J is TRBJ1-5 and V is TRBV7-9; D remains unclear. Germline loops: CDR1 SEHNR, CDR2 FQNEAQ (reference sequence). This CDR3 comprises 12 residues. V lost 5 bases to trimming and J lost 6 bases, with 8 bases between them. The CDR3 is CASSQESQPQHF. The DNA for the CDR3 is TGTGCCAGCAGCCAAGAGAGTCAGCCCCAGCATTTT.

The chain couples TRBV10-2 to TRBJ2-1; 8 nucleotides match TRBD1. Germline V lookup: CDR1 WSHSY, CDR2 SAAADI. The CDR3 runs to 13 residues. J lost 3 bases, V lost 6 bases, and 1 base had no gene match. The CDR3 sequence: CASRQGVYNEQFF. CDR3 sequence (DNA): TGCGCCAGCAGACAGGGGGTCTACAATGAGCAGTTCTTC.

The V gene is TRBV28, the J gene TRBJ2-7; D unresolved. Germline lookup yields CDR1 MDHEN and CDR2 SYDVKM. V was pared by 5 bases and J by 4 bases, with 9 bases between. There are 12 residues in the CDR3. The chain's CDR3 is CASSTHWYEQYF. For the CDR3, the DNA is TGTGCCAGCAGTACCCACTGGTACGAGCAGTACTTC.

This rearrangement joins TRBV4-2 to TRBJ2-5; 7 bases fit TRBD2. The CDR3 runs 14 residues. Germline-derived CDR1 and CDR2 are LGHNA and YNFKEQ. Trimming removed 1 base from V and 3 bases from J; junction bases left unmatched: 2. The CDR3 loop is CASSQVAGEETQYF. The CDR3 DNA reads TGTGCCAGCAGCCAAGTGGCGGGAGAAGAGACCCAGTACTTC.

The rearrangement links TRBV19 to TRBJ1-5; 8 bases match TRBD1. V lost 1 base, J lost 4 bases, and 3 bases stayed unmatched. CDR1 and CDR2 from the germline V gene are LNHDA and SQIVND (reference sequence). This CDR3 is built from 15 residues. The CDR3 bases are TGTGCCAGTAGTATAGTGACAGGGGCAAATCAGCCCCAGCATTTT. Translating it yields CASSIVTGANQPQHF.

The chain links TRBV5-8 to TRBJ2-7; no definite D call. CDR1 is SGHTS, CDR2 YDEGEE, per germline. This CDR3 spans 11 amino acids. Trimming shortened V by 4 bases and J by 4 bases, and 6 bases separated the two germline ends. The CDR3 reads CASSATYEQYF. CDR3 DNA sequence: TGTGCCAGCAGCGCAACATACGAGCAGTACTTC.

The chain combines TRBV27 with TRBJ1-2, with 8 bases aligning to TRBD1. The germline V gene has CDR1 MNHEY and CDR2 SMNVEV (reference sequence). The CDR3 runs 15 residues. Trimming at V came to 2 bases and at J to 7 bases, leaving 9 bases not matched to a gene. CDR3: CASSLIARGPIGYTF. The CDR3 DNA reads TGTGCCAGCAGTTTAATAGCCAGGGGGCCGATTGGCTACACCTTC.

The chain employs TRBV19 and TRBJ1-5; 9 nucleotides align to TRBD1. CDR1 is LNHDA and CDR2 is SQIVND in the germline V gene (reference sequence). Unmatched junction bases numbered 20, after V lost 4 bases and J lost 7 bases. The CDR3 has 19 residues. CDR3 protein: CASSTLLRDRAIFGQPQHF. The CDR3 coding sequence is TGTGCCAGTAGTACCCTCCTCCGGGACAGGGCTATCTTTGGCCAGCCCCAGCATTTT.

V usage is TRBV3-1 (or the pseudogene TRBV3-2) and J usage is TRBJ1-1; D is undetermined. Germline loops: CDR1 LGHDT, CDR2 YNNKEL (reference sequence). The CDR3 spans 14 residues. Trimming pared 1 base from V and 5 bases from J, leaving 11 bases between. This CDR3 is CASSQVPGRTEAFF. CDR3 DNA: TGTGCCAGCAGCCAAGTTCCGGGGAGAACTGAAGCTTTCTTT.

The V gene is TRBV7-9, the J gene TRBJ2-6; 8 nucleotides line up with TRBD1. With 1 base clipped from V and 0 bases from J, the junction kept 5 bases outside the gene matches. CDR1 and CDR2 from the germline V gene are SEHNR and FQNEAQ (reference sequence). CDR3 length: 18 amino acids. The CDR3 sequence: CASSLVGQEPSGANVLTF. In nucleotides, the CDR3 is TGTGCCAGCAGCTTAGTGGGACAGGAGCCCTCTGGGGCCAACGTCCTGACTTTC.